This T cell receptor (beta chain) was captured by sequencing in a study of PD-L1 blockade in urothelial cancer. Across the whole study: From 2014, patients received atezolizumab, given as 1,200 mg intravenously every 3 weeks. Of under 30 patients, approximately 23 were males with bladder-origin urothelial cancer.

The method was immunoSEQ multiplex PCR; TCRdb's version includes in-frame clones alone and lacks a portion of them. The table has approximately 58,000 clones, approximately 80% seen once. Enrolled patients showed locally advanced or metastatic urothelial carcinoma. There are 12 residues in the CDR3. Germline CDR1 is GTSNPN and CDR2 is SVGIG (reference sequence). V was trimmed by 7 bases and J by 1 base, leaving 7 bases between them. The clonotype originates from a man aged 70 or older with urothelial cancer. The sample here was PBMCs, taken around atezolizumab (anti-PD-L1) treatment. The V gene is TRBV30, the J gene TRBJ2-2; D is possibly TRBD2 (6 bases). The CDR3 spells CAFGGNTGELFF. The CDR3 DNA reads as TGTGCCTTCGGGGGGAACACCGGGGAGCTGTTTTTT.